The clone carrying this T cell receptor (beta chain) was counted once. The data stem from a study of patients and donors after allogeneic stem cell transplantation. Germline V gene lookup returns CDR1 DFQATT and CDR2 SNEGSKA (reference sequence). The CDR3 sequence is 13 residues long. V was clipped by 0 bases and J by 5 bases, with 10 bases between them. TCRdb re-derived calls from the RT-PCR reads in MiXCR, one entry per CDR3 protein. The sample lists 80,000 to 90,000 distinct CDR3 sequences, roughly 48% occurring once. Sequencing used blood, either unsorted or a sorted T cell fraction (not recorded which). The chain employs TRBV20-1 and TRBJ1-1, with unresolved D. This clonotype originated in a human donor who was either an allogeneic HSCT recipient or a stem cell or donor lymphocyte infusion donor (not recorded which). It is not recorded whose cells these are; they may come from a transplant donor. The CDR3 protein is CSARDLRLTEAFF. Here the CDR3 DNA reads TGCAGTGCTAGAGATCTGCGTTTGACTGAAGCTTTCTTT.